The next 29 T cell receptor beta chains were all read from a single sample in a study of blood T cells in healthy people across ages (dated by TCRdb to about 2015). The library was built by means of 5' RACE. For sequencing, an Illumina HiSeq 2500 was employed. A second about 7 to 11 cycle PCR used a sample-barcoded 5' primer and a J-beta primer mix. TCRdb ran its own pipeline on the public reads, namely fastp trimming at Q25 and MiXCR clone calling, and kept in-frame beta chains. Rows merge per CDR3 protein into single entries with the most common DNA and genes. The sample includes around 850,000 distinct CDR3 sequences, with around 36% observed a single time. Around 13% of the sample belongs to the ten largest clones. The source material was blood. These receptors all come from a young man in good health.

J is TRBJ2-5 and V is TRBV20-1; unclear D gene. V was clipped by 7 bases and J by 2 bases, with 14 bases between them. Germline V CDR1 and CDR2: DFQATT, SNEGSKA (reference sequence). The CDR3 loop spans 13 amino acids. The chain's CDR3 is CSVDGRKQETQYF. The CDR3 coding sequence is TGCAGTGTTGACGGACGGAAGCAAGAGACCCAGTACTTC.

As for this clonotype: Being one base from a much bigger clone, this may be a read error. The rearrangement links TRBV12-3 or TRBV12-4 to TRBJ1-2; weak D call: TRBD1 (5 bases). This CDR3 has 13 residues. Trimming pared 3 bases from V and 10 bases from J, leaving 15 bases between. Written as DNA, the CDR3 is TGTGCCAGCAGTTTGTCCAGGGTTGGAGACTACACCTTC. This encodes CASSLSRVGDYTF.

The chain carries TRBV7-9 and TRBJ2-7; D is perhaps TRBD2 (6 bases). CDR3 length equals 14 residues. Per germline, CDR1 SEHNR and CDR2 FQNEAQ (reference sequence). CDR3 in DNA: TGTACCAACCTAGTTGGGGGGAGCTCCTACGAGCAGTACTTC. It codes for CTNLVGGSSYEQYF.

The rearrangement joins TRBV21-1 to TRBJ2-1; the D call TRBD2 from the table was never checked on the DNA. TRBV21-1 is recorded as a pseudogene. This CDR3 is built from 17 residues. CDR3 region: CASSKSEGGGSYNEQFF. CDR3 nucleotides: TGTGCCAGCAGCAAATCCGAGGGCGGGGGGTCGTACAATGAGCAGTTCTTC.

This chain joins TRBV7-9 and TRBJ2-5, with 7 bases aligning to TRBD2. This CDR3 region has 14 residues. The germline gives CDR1 SEHNR, CDR2 FQNEAQ (reference sequence). Trimming removed 3 bases from V and 4 bases from J; junction bases left unmatched: 5. DNA for the CDR3: TGTGCCAGCAGCTTCGAGCGGGACCTAGAGACCCAGTACTTC. It translates to CASSFERDLETQYF.

The chain is built from TRBV19 and TRBJ1-1, with D possibly being TRBD1 (6 bases). Trimming shortened V by 5 bases and J by 4 bases, and 26 bases separated the two germline ends. The CDR3 runs to 18 residues. Germline-derived CDR1 and CDR2 are LNHDA and SQIVND (reference sequence). The CDR3 nucleotides are TGTGCCAGTAGTGCTTTGAGGGGGTGTTACAGGGTCGGCACTGAAGCTTTCTTT. Translated, it gives CASSALRGCYRVGTEAFF.

This clonotype was counted a few times. The chain recombines TRBV6-6 with TRBJ2-7; possibly TRBD1 or TRBD2 for D (5 bases each). V was shortened by 5 bases and J by 3 bases, with 11 bases between the two germline ends. The CDR3 consists of 13 residues. Germline V gives CDR1 MNHNY, CDR2 SVGAGI (reference sequence). The CDR3 nucleotides are TGTGCCAGCAGTGACGGGGCTGACTACGAGCAGTACTTC. Translated, it gives CASSDGADYEQYF.

This clonotype was counted a single time. The chain couples TRBV29-1 to TRBJ2-1, with no clear D. V was trimmed by 0 bases and J by 10 bases, leaving 16 bases between them. This CDR3 region has 14 residues. Germline V gene data show CDR1 as SQVTM and CDR2 as ANQGSEA. CDR3 nucleotide sequence: TGCAGCGTTGAAGATCAGGATCGTTTCCAGGAGCAGTTCTTC. Translating it yields CSVEDQDRFQEQFF.

The chain links TRBV30 to TRBJ1-5; D gene uncertain. Deletions cut 1 base from V and 0 bases from J, with 13 bases between. The CDR3 length is 16 residues. Germline values: CDR1 GTSNPN, CDR2 SVGIG (reference sequence). This CDR3 reads CAWSDPVGHSNQPQHF. CDR3 sequence (DNA): TGTGCCTGGAGTGATCCCGTAGGCCATAGCAATCAGCCCCAGCATTTT.

J is TRBJ1-5 and V is TRBV20-1; tentative D call: TRBD1 (6 bases). The CDR3 is 15 amino acids. Germline V gene lookup returns CDR1 DFQATT and CDR2 SNEGSKA (reference sequence). V was cut by 4 bases and J by 0 bases, with 13 bases left in between. CDR3 coding DNA: TGCAGTGCTAAACAGGGTATACTTAGCAATCAGCCCCAGCATTTT. Its translation is CSAKQGILSNQPQHF.

This clonotype was counted many times. The chain links TRBV20-1 to TRBJ2-3; D is undetermined. The ends were cut back, 0 bases at V and 2 bases at J, with 18 bases in the middle. This CDR3 is built from 17 residues. Germline assignment: CDR1 DFQATT and CDR2 SNEGSKA (reference sequence). CDR3 coding DNA: TGCAGTGCTAGAGATCTCCTCTTATCTCCTCACACAGATACGCAGTATTTT. It specifies CSARDLLLSPHTDTQYF.

J is TRBJ2-5 and V is TRBV28; no firm D call. The CDR3 is 15 amino acids. Germline lookup yields CDR1 MDHEN and CDR2 SYDVKM. Trimming cost V 2 bases and J 1 base, with 11 bases left between them. The CDR3 here is CASSLGRSSQETQYF. The CDR3 coding sequence is TGTGCCAGCAGTTTAGGTCGCAGCAGCCAAGAGACCCAGTACTTC. Variable domain in full (rest from reference TRBV28 and TRBJ2-5): DVKVTQSSRYLVKRTGEKVFLECVQDMDHENMFWYRQDPGLGLRLIYFSYDVKMKEKGDIPEGYSVSREKKERFSLILESASTNQTSMYLCASSLGRSSQETQYFGPGTRLLVL.

This clonotype was counted a few times. The rearrangement joins TRBV4-3 to TRBJ2-3, with 10 bases fitting TRBD2. Germline-derived CDR1 and CDR2 are LGHNA and YSLEER. The V segment lost 0 bases and the J segment 2 bases; nucleotides outside the gene matches: 5. This CDR3 has 17 residues. CDR3 protein: CASSQDLAGGYTDTQYF. The DNA of the CDR3 is TGCGCCAGCAGCCAAGATTTAGCGGGGGGATACACAGATACGCAGTATTTT.

This clonotype was counted at least ten times. The rearrangement joins TRBV12-3 or TRBV12-4 to TRBJ2-3, with 7 bases fitting TRBD1. This CDR3 is 15 amino acids long. J was trimmed by 2 bases and V by 6 bases; bases with no gene match: 8. The CDR3 loop is CASRKNRGFTDTQYF. In DNA, the CDR3 is TGTGCCAGCAGAAAAAACAGGGGATTCACAGATACGCAGTATTTT.

This clonotype was counted a few times. The rearrangement uses TRBV20-1 and TRBJ1-6; possibly TRBD1 for D (5 bases). Per germline, CDR1 DFQATT and CDR2 SNEGSKA (reference sequence). The CDR3 spans 14 residues. Trimming cost V 5 bases and J 14 bases, with 22 bases left between them. The CDR3 DNA follows: TGCAGTGCTGAAGGGACCGCCAAATTTAGGGCCCTCCACTTT. This translates into CSAEGTAKFRALHF.

V usage is TRBV12-3 or TRBV12-4 and J usage is TRBJ2-7; 12 bases fit TRBD2. With V trimmed by 3 bases and J by 10 bases, 4 bases remained unmatched. The CDR3 extends over 13 amino acids. The DNA of the CDR3 is TGTGCCAGCAGTTTTGCTAGCGGGGGGGCCCAGTACTTC. Translated, it gives CASSFASGGAQYF.

In this sample, this clonotype turned up a few times. The CDR3 sequence: CATSEPGGAQYF. The CDR3 bases are TGTGCCACCAGTGAGCCCGGAGGCGCGCAGTATTTT. The chain has TRBV24-1 and TRBJ2-3, with D perhaps matching TRBD2 (5 bases). The germline V and J ends were trimmed by 4 bases and 10 bases, with 11 bases remaining between them. The CDR3 length is 12 residues. Germline V gene data show CDR1 as KGHDR and CDR2 as SFDVKD.

This clonotype was counted many times. The chain recombines TRBV5-1 with TRBJ2-2; D perhaps matches TRBD2 (5 bases). The CDR3 sequence is 15 residues long. Trimming removed 0 bases from V and 1 base from J, with 7 bases in between. Germline CDR1 SGHRS, CDR2 YFSETQ. In nucleotides, the CDR3 is TGCGCCAGCAGCTTGGATGCGGGGAACACCGGGGAGCTGTTTTTT. Residues: CASSLDAGNTGELFF. The full variable domain, its missing parts supplied by reference TRBV5-1 and TRBJ2-2, is KAGVTQTPRYLIKTRGQQVTLSCSPISGHRSVSWYQQTPGQGLQFLFEYFSETQRNKGNFPGRFSGRQFSNSRSEMNVSTLELGDSALYLCASSLDAGNTGELFFGEGSRLTVL.

The V and J genes are TRBV6-2 or TRBV6-3 and TRBJ2-4; perhaps TRBD1 as D (6 bases). The CDR3 runs to 13 residues. Deletions cut 0 bases from V and 6 bases from J, with 6 bases between. Germline CDR1 and CDR2: MNHEY and SVGEGT. The CDR3 sequence: CASSYSTGNIQYF. The CDR3 DNA is TGTGCCAGCAGTTACTCGACAGGAAACATTCAGTACTTC.

The chain has TRBV10-2 and TRBJ1-5; D is undetermined. Germline CDR1 WSHSY, CDR2 SAAADI. This CDR3 has 13 amino acids. With 5 bases removed from V and 9 bases from J, the gap between germline ends came to 14 bases. In DNA, the CDR3 is TGCGCCAGCAGTCTGGACGAACCAGGGCCCCAGCATTTT. Translated, it gives CASSLDEPGPQHF.

The chain combines TRBV9 with TRBJ2-3; 8 nucleotides line up with TRBD2. CDR3 length: 16 amino acids. Germline loops: CDR1 SGDLS, CDR2 YYNGEE. The J segment lost 2 bases and the V segment lost 0 bases, leaving 5 bases of the junction unmatched. The CDR3 sequence: CASSVGSGGFTDTQYF. The CDR3 DNA reads TGTGCCAGCAGCGTAGGAAGCGGGGGCTTCACAGATACGCAGTATTTT.

As for this clonotype: The junction departs from the called germline gene at one end, perhaps through a read error. The chain is built from TRBV7-9 and TRBJ1-6; no reliable D call. CDR3 length equals 12 residues. Germline assignment: CDR1 SEHNR and CDR2 FQNEAQ (reference sequence). In nucleotides, the CDR3 is TGTGCCAGCAGCGCGGTGAATTCACCCCCCCACTTT. Its protein product is CASSAVNSPPHF.

This chain joins TRBV2 and TRBJ2-3; perhaps TRBD1 as D (5 bases). The CDR3 spans 14 residues. CDR1 is SNHLY, CDR2 FYNNEI, per germline. V shed 4 bases and J shed 5 bases, with 13 bases lying between them. The CDR3 DNA sequence: TGTGCCAGCAGTGGCGGTGGGCAGGGAGATACGCAGTATTTT. This encodes CASSGGGQGDTQYF.

This clonotype was picked up a small number of times. The chain carries TRBV6-2 or TRBV6-3 and TRBJ2-6; a weak D match, TRBD2 (6 bases). The CDR3 covers 14 residues. Germline CDR1 MNHEY, CDR2 SVGEGT. V was cut by 6 bases and J by 4 bases, with 10 bases left in between. CDR3 sequence: CASREAGGANVLTF. The DNA of the CDR3 is TGTGCCAGCAGAGAAGCGGGCGGGGCCAACGTCCTGACTTTC.

This clonotype has just a few counts. The chain recombines TRBV6-1 with TRBJ1-4; 11 positions agree with TRBD1. The CDR3 sequence is 20 residues long. Germline assignment: CDR1 MNHNS and CDR2 SASEGT. Trimming cost V 6 bases and J 7 bases; bases outside gene matches: 22. The DNA of the CDR3 is TGTGCCAGCAGGCTACATGGAGCCGCCTGGACAGGGGGCAAGGTTGAAAAACTGTTTTTT. It encodes CASRLHGAAWTGGKVEKLFF.

The rearrangement uses TRBV12-3 or TRBV12-4 and TRBJ1-1, with D possibly TRBD1 on 6 matching bases. The germline V and J ends were trimmed by 6 bases and 1 base, with 9 bases remaining between them. The CDR3 runs to 13 residues. The CDR3 region has the DNA TGTGCCAGCAGACAGACAGGGAACACTGAAGCTTTCTTT. This gives the protein CASRQTGNTEAFF.

The rearrangement joins TRBV20-1 to TRBJ2-1; 8 bases line up with TRBD2. CDR3 size: 15 residues. Unmatched junction bases numbered 15, after V lost 6 bases and J lost 8 bases. Germline values: CDR1 DFQATT, CDR2 SNEGSKA (reference sequence). The chain's CDR3 is CSAASGLGLVHEQFF. The CDR3 DNA sequence: TGCAGTGCGGCGTCGGGACTAGGTTTAGTTCATGAGCAGTTCTTC.

A word on this clonotype: A much larger clone lies a single base off, so this may be a read error. CDR3 coding DNA: TGTGCCAGCAGCAACCCCGTTATAGGAGGCAAGCAGTACTTC. It translates to CASSNPVIGGKQYF. V usage is TRBV12-3 or TRBV12-4 and J usage is TRBJ2-5, with a weak D call TRBD2 (5 bases). The V end was cut by 6 bases, the J end by 11 bases, with 22 bases between. There are 14 residues in the CDR3.

This clonotype was seen only a few times. The chain carries TRBV6-5 and TRBJ2-4; TRBD1 agrees at 10 bases. The CDR3 has 14 residues. The germline V gene encodes CDR1 MNHEY and CDR2 SVGAGI. With V trimmed by 6 bases and J by 8 bases, 7 bases remained unmatched. CDR3 DNA sequence: TGTGCCAGCAGGAGAACCGGGACAGGGGACATTCAGTACTTC. Amino acids: CASRRTGTGDIQYF.